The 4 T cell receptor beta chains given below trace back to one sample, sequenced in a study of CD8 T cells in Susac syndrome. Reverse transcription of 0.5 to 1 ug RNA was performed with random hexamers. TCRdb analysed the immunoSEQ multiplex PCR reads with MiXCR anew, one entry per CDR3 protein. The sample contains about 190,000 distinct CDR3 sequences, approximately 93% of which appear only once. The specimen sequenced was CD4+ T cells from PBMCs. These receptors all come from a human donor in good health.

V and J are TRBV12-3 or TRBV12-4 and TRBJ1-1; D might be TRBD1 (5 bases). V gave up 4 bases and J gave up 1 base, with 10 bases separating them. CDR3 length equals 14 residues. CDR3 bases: TGTGCCAGCAGTTCCGGGGGGAAGAACACTGAAGCTTTCTTT. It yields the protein CASSSGGKNTEAFF.

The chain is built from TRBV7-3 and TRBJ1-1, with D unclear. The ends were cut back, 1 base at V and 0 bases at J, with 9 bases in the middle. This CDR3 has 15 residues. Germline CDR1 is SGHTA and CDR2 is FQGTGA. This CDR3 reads CASSLSPAMNTEAFF. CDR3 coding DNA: TGTGCCAGCAGCTTAAGTCCGGCAATGAACACTGAAGCTTTCTTT.

CDR3 loop: CSVDFSGHTGELFF. The CDR3 DNA is TGCAGCGTTGACTTCTCGGGTCACACCGGGGAGCTGTTTTTT. The chain couples TRBV29-1 to TRBJ2-2; D is uncertain. Germline CDR1 SQVTM, CDR2 ANQGSEA. CDR3 length equals 14 residues. V lost 3 bases and J 3 bases, leaving 11 bases between the germline ends.

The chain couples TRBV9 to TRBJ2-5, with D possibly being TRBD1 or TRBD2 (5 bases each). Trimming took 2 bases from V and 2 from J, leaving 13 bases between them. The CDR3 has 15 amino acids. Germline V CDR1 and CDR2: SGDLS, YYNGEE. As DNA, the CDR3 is TGTGCCAGCAGCGTTGGGACGAGCGATCAAGAGACCCAGTACTTC. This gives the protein CASSVGTSDQETQYF.